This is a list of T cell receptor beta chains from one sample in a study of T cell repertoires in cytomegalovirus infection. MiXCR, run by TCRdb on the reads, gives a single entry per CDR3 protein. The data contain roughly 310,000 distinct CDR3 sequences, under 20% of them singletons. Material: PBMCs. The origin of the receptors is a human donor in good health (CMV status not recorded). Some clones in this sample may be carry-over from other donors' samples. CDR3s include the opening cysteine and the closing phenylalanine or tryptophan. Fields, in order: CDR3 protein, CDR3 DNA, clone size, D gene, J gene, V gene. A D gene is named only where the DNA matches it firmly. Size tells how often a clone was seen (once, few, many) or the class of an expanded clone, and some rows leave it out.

CDR3aa: CASSQDLGQPQHF; CDR3nt: TGTGCCAGCAGCCAAGATCTAGGTCAGCCCCAGCATTTT; abundance: many; d_gene: NA; j_gene: TRBJ1-5; v_gene: TRBV14
CDR3aa: CASSYSDRQETQYF; CDR3nt: TGTGCCAGCAGTTACAGCGACCGGCAAGAGACCCAGTACTTC; abundance: few; d_gene: NA; j_gene: TRBJ2-5; v_gene: TRBV6-5
CDR3aa: CASSQRESSRSFSYEQYF; CDR3nt: TGTGCCAGCAGCCAACGAGAGTCGTCCAGGTCCTTCTCCTACGAGCAGTACTTC; abundance: NA; d_gene: NA; j_gene: TRBJ2-7; v_gene: TRBV3-1
CDR3aa: CASSPAAFLGNTIYF; CDR3nt: TGTGCCAGCAGCCCGGCAGCTTTCCTTGGAAACACCATATATTTT; abundance: many; d_gene: NA; j_gene: TRBJ1-3; v_gene: TRBV7-9
CDR3aa: CASSFPMTGGTEAFF; CDR3nt: TGTGCCAGCAGTTTCCCCATGACAGGCGGGACTGAAGCTTTCTTT; abundance: NA; d_gene: NA; j_gene: TRBJ1-1; v_gene: TRBV28
CDR3aa: CASSLGGRASSGANVLTF; CDR3nt: TGTGCCAGCAGCCTCGGCGGTAGAGCGAGCTCTGGGGCCAACGTCCTGACTTTC; abundance: many; d_gene: NA; j_gene: TRBJ2-6; v_gene: TRBV7-8
CDR3aa: CASRSTGTGSYEQYF; CDR3nt: TGTGCCAGTCGTTCCACCGGGACAGGGAGCTACGAGCAGTACTTC; abundance: few; d_gene: TRBD1; j_gene: TRBJ2-7; v_gene: TRBV12-3/TRBV12-4
CDR3aa: CASSQRGDDSSYEQYF; CDR3nt: TGTGCCAGCAGCCAAAGAGGGGACGACAGTTCCTACGAGCAGTACTTC; abundance: few; d_gene: NA; j_gene: TRBJ2-7; v_gene: TRBV4-2
CDR3aa: CSARGQEKNIQYF; CDR3nt: TGCAGTGCCCGGGGACAGGAAAAAAACATTCAGTACTTC; abundance: NA; d_gene: TRBD1; j_gene: TRBJ2-4; v_gene: TRBV20-1
CDR3aa: CASTTGAYSGNTIYF; CDR3nt: TGTGCCAGCACGACAGGGGCCTACTCTGGAAACACCATATATTTT; abundance: few; d_gene: TRBD1; j_gene: TRBJ1-3; v_gene: TRBV12-3/TRBV12-4
CDR3aa: CASSPPVGQASYEQYF; CDR3nt: TGTGCCAGCAGCCCTCCTGTTGGACAGGCGTCCTACGAGCAGTACTTC; abundance: many; d_gene: TRBD1; j_gene: TRBJ2-7; v_gene: TRBV7-9
CDR3aa: CASSLGGRGLGTEAFF; CDR3nt: TGTGCCAGCAGTTTGGGAGGCAGGGGGCTAGGCACTGAAGCTTTCTTT; abundance: few; d_gene: TRBD1; j_gene: TRBJ1-1; v_gene: TRBV27
CDR3aa: CASSPQGLSLYF; CDR3nt: TGTGCCAGCAGCCCACAAGGACTCTCCCTTTACTTC; abundance: many; d_gene: NA; j_gene: TRBJ2-5; v_gene: TRBV7-2
CDR3aa: CASSPRQDTEAFF; CDR3nt: TGTGCCAGCTCACCTAGACAGGACACTGAAGCTTTCTTT; abundance: few; d_gene: NA; j_gene: TRBJ1-1; v_gene: TRBV18
CDR3aa: CAISEPTGVAYNEQFF; CDR3nt: TGTGCCATCAGTGAGCCGACAGGGGTCGCCTATAATGAGCAGTTCTTC; abundance: NA; d_gene: TRBD1; j_gene: TRBJ2-1; v_gene: TRBV10-3
CDR3aa: CASSLARAGDTGELFF; CDR3nt: TGTGCCAGCAGCTTAGCGAGGGCTGGGGACACCGGGGAGCTGTTTTTT; abundance: medium-sized; d_gene: NA; j_gene: TRBJ2-2; v_gene: TRBV7-2
CDR3aa: CASSLVPGTGLQETQYF; CDR3nt: TGTGCCAGCAGCTTAGTGCCCGGGACAGGGTTACAAGAGACCCAGTACTTC; abundance: many; d_gene: TRBD1; j_gene: TRBJ2-5; v_gene: TRBV7-2
CDR3aa: CASSQSDTRSYNSPLHF; CDR3nt: TGTGCCAGCTCACAGTCGGACACCCGCTCCTATAATTCACCCCTCCACTTT; abundance: few; d_gene: NA; j_gene: TRBJ1-6; v_gene: TRBV18
CDR3aa: CASSEARLAGNTDTQYF; CDR3nt: TGTGCCAGCAGTGAAGCAAGGCTAGCGGGAAACACAGATACGCAGTATTTT; abundance: NA; d_gene: TRBD2; j_gene: TRBJ2-3; v_gene: TRBV6-1
CDR3aa: CASTGTELEAFF; CDR3nt: TGTGCCAGCACGGGGACAGAACTTGAAGCTTTCTTT; abundance: few; d_gene: TRBD1; j_gene: TRBJ1-1; v_gene: TRBV12-3/TRBV12-4
CDR3aa: CASLQTDGPYEQYF; CDR3nt: TGTGCCAGCTTGCAAACTGACGGACCCTACGAGCAGTACTTC; abundance: few; d_gene: NA; j_gene: TRBJ2-7; v_gene: TRBV18
CDR3aa: CSARDRGDTIYF; CDR3nt: TGCAGTGCTAGAGATCGAGGGGACACCATATATTTT; abundance: NA; d_gene: NA; j_gene: TRBJ1-3; v_gene: TRBV20-1
CDR3aa: CASSTGGQQETQYF; CDR3nt: TGTGCCAGCAGCACAGGAGGTCAACAAGAGACCCAGTACTTC; abundance: many; d_gene: NA; j_gene: TRBJ2-5; v_gene: TRBV7-2
CDR3aa: CASSFSRTTDTQYF; CDR3nt: TGTGCCAGCAGCTTTTCCCGCACCACAGATACGCAGTATTTT; abundance: many; d_gene: NA; j_gene: TRBJ2-3; v_gene: TRBV7-2
CDR3aa: CASSPTKPQGKSNQPQHF; CDR3nt: TGTGCCAGCTCACCAACGAAGCCACAGGGTAAAAGCAATCAGCCCCAGCATTTT; abundance: NA; d_gene: NA; j_gene: TRBJ1-5; v_gene: TRBV18
CDR3aa: CASRRDTQGGYTF; CDR3nt: TGTGCCAGCAGACGGGACACCCAAGGTGGCTACACCTTC; abundance: NA; d_gene: NA; j_gene: TRBJ1-2; v_gene: TRBV6-5
CDR3aa: CASSSGPSKGYEQYF; CDR3nt: TGTGCCAGCAGTTCCGGGCCTTCAAAAGGGTACGAGCAGTACTTC; abundance: NA; d_gene: NA; j_gene: TRBJ2-7; v_gene: TRBV28
CDR3aa: CASSPVRVNTEAFF; CDR3nt: TGCGCCAGCAGCCCAGTCAGGGTTAACACTGAAGCTTTCTTT; abundance: many; d_gene: NA; j_gene: TRBJ1-1; v_gene: TRBV4-1
CDR3aa: CASSLLVDYGYTF; CDR3nt: TGTGCCAGCAGTCTCCTAGTCGACTATGGCTACACCTTC; abundance: NA; d_gene: NA; j_gene: TRBJ1-2; v_gene: TRBV25-1
CDR3aa: CASGEQANSPLHF; CDR3nt: TGTGCCAGCGGGGAACAGGCTAATTCACCCCTCCACTTT; abundance: NA; d_gene: NA; j_gene: TRBJ1-6; v_gene: TRBV28